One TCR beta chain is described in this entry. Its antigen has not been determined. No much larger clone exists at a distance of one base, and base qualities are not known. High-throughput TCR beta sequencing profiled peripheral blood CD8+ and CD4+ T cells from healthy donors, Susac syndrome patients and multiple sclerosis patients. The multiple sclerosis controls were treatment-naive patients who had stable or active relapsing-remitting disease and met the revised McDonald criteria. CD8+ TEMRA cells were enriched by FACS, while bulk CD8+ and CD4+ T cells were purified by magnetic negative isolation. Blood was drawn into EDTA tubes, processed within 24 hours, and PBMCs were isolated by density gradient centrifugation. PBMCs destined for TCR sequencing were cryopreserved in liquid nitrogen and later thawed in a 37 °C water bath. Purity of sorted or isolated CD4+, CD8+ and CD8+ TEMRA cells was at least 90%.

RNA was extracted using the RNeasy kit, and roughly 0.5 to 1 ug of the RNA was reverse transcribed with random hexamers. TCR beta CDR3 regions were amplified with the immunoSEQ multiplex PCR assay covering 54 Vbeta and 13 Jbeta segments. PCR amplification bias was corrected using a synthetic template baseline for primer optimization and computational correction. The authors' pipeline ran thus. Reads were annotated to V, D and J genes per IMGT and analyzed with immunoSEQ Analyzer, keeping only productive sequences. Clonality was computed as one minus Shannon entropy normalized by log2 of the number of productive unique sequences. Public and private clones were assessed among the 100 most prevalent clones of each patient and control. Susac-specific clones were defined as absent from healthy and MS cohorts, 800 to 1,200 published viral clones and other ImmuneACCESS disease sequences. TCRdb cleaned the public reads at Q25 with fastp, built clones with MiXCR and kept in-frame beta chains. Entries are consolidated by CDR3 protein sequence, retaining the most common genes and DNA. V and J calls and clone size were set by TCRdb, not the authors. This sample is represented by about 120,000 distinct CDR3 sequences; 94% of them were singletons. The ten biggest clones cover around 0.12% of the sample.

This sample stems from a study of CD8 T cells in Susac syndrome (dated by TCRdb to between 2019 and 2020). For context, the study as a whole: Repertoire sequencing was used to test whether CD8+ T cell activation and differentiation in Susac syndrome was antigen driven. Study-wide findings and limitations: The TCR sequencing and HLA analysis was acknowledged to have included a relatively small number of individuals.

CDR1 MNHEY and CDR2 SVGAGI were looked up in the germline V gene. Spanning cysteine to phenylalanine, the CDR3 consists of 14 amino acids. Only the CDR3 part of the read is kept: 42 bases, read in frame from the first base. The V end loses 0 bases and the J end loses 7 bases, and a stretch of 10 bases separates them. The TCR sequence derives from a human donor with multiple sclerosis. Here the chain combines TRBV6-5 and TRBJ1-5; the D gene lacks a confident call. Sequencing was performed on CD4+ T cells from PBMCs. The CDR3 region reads CASSYSSLSQPQHF. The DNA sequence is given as TGTGCCAGCAGTTACTCGAGCCTAAGCCAGCCCCAGCATTTT.